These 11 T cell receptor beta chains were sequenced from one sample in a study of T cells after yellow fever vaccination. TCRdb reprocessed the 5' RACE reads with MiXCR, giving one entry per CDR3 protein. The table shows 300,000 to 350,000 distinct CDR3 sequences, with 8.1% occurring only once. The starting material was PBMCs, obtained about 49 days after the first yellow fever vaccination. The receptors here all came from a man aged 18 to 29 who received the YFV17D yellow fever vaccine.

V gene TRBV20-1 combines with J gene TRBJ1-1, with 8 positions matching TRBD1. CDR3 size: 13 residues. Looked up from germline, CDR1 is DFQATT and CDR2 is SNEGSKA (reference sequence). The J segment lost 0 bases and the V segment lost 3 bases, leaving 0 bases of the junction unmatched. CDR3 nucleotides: TGCAGTGCTAGGGGACAGGTGAACACTGAAGCTTTCTTT. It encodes CSARGQVNTEAFF.

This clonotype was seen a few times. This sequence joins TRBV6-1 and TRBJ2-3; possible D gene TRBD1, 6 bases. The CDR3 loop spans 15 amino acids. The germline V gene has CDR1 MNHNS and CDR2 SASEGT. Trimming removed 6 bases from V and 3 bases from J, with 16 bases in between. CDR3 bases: TGTGCCAGCAGAGGGGACACCCGGGAAACAGATACGCAGTATTTT. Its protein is CASRGDTRETDTQYF.

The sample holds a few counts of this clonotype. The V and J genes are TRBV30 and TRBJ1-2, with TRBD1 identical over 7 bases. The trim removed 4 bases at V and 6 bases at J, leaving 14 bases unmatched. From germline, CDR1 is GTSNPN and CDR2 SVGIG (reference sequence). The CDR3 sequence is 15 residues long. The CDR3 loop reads CAWMLGSTGNDGYTF. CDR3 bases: TGTGCCTGGATGTTGGGTTCGACAGGGAACGATGGCTACACCTTC.

For the CDR3, the DNA is TGCAGTGCATACGCCCAGAGTGGGGCCGAGAGGGCACCCCTCCACTTT. This codes for CSAYAQSGAERAPLHF. The chain recombines TRBV20-1 with TRBJ1-6; D perhaps matches TRBD1 (5 bases). Germline V gene lookup returns CDR1 DFQATT and CDR2 SNEGSKA (reference sequence). V dropped 6 bases and J dropped 11 bases, with 26 bases sitting between them. This CDR3 contains 16 residues.

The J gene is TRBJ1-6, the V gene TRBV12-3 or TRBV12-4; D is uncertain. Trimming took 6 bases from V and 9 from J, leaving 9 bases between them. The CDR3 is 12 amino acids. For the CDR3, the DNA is TGTGCCAGCAGGGATATGGCTTCACCCCTCCACTTT. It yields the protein CASRDMASPLHF.

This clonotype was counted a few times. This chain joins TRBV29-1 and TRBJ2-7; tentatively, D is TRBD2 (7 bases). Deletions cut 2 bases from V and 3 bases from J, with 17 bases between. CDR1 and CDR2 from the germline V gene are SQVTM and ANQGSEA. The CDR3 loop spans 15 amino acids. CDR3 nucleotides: TGCAGCGTTGAACGGCGGGGGCAGGAGGACTACGAGCAGTACTTC. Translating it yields CSVERRGQEDYEQYF.

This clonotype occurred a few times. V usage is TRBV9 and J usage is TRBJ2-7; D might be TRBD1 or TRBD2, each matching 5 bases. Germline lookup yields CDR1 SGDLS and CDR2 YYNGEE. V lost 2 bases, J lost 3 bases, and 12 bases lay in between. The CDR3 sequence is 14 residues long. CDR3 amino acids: CASSVSGANYEQYF. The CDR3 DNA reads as TGTGCCAGCAGCGTTTCCGGGGCTAACTACGAGCAGTACTTC.

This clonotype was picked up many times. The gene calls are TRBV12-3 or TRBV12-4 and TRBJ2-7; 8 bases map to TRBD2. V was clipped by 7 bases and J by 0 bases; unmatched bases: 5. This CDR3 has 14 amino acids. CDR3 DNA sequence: TGTGCCAGCACCGGGACTAGGTCCTCCTACGAGCAGTACTTC. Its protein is CASTGTRSSYEQYF.

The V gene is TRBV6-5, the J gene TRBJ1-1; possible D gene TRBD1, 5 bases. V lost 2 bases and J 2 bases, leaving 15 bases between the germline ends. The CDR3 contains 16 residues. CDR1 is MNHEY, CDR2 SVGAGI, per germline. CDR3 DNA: TGTGCCAGCAGTTACGGGGCAGCACGGTCAAACACTGAAGCTTTCTTT. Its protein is CASSYGAARSNTEAFF.

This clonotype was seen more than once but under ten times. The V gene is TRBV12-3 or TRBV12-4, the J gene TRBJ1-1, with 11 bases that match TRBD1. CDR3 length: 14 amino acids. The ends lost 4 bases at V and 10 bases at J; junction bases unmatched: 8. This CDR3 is CASSWTGGVYGAFF. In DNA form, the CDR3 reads TGTGCCAGCAGTTGGACAGGGGGCGTCTATGGAGCTTTCTTT.

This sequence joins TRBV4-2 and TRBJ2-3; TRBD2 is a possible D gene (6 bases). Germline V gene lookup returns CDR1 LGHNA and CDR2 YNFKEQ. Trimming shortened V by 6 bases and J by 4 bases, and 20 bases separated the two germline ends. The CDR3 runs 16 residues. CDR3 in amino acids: CASRLQEGGSADTQYF. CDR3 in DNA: TGTGCCAGCAGACTCCAAGAAGGAGGGAGCGCAGATACGCAGTATTTT.